This T cell receptor (beta chain) was observed in a study of regulatory T cells in long-lasting Graves disease. The time point was: newly diagnosed GD, antithyroid drugs for less than 3 months. Construction of the TCR library relied on RNA isolated from PBMCs. Deletions cut 2 bases from V and 5 bases from J, with 6 bases between. This CDR3 region has 13 residues. CDR1 is MRHNA, CDR2 SNTAGT, per germline. Concerning this clonotype itself: A read error may be the cause here, since a much bigger clone is one base away.

The TCR beta library used iRepertoire HTBI primers with Arm-PCR amplification of CDR3. A single record per CDR3 protein comes from TCRdb applying MiXCR to the multiplex PCR reads. Altogether about 440,000 distinct CDR3 sequences are present, about 15% being singletons, with the ten largest covering around 15%. The sample also formed part of further work on T cells in Graves' hyperthyroidism and ophthalmopathy.

The clonotype comes from a woman aged 30 to 39 with Graves disease. The chain recombines TRBV6-4 with TRBJ2-2; TRBD2 might be the D (6 bases). The sequencing used peripheral blood mononuclear cells (PBMCs), collected at new diagnosis, from a patient treated with antithyroid drugs. The CDR3 DNA reads TGTGCCAGCAGTGACGGGAGGACCGGGGAGCTGTTTTTT. Amino acid sequence: CASSDGRTGELFF.